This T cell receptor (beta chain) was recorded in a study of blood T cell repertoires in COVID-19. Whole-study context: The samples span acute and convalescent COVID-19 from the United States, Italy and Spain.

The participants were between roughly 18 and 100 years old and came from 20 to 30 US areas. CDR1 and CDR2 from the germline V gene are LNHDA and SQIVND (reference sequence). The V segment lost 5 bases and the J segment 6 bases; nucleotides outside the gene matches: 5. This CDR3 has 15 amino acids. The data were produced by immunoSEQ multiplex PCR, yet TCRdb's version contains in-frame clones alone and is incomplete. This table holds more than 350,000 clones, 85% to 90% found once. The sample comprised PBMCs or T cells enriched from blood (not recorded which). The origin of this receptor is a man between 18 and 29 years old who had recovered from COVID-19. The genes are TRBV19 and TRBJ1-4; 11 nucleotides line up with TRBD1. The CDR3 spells CASSPRDRGDEKLFF. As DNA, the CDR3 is TGTGCCAGTAGTCCCCGGGACAGGGGGGATGAAAAACTGTTTTTT.